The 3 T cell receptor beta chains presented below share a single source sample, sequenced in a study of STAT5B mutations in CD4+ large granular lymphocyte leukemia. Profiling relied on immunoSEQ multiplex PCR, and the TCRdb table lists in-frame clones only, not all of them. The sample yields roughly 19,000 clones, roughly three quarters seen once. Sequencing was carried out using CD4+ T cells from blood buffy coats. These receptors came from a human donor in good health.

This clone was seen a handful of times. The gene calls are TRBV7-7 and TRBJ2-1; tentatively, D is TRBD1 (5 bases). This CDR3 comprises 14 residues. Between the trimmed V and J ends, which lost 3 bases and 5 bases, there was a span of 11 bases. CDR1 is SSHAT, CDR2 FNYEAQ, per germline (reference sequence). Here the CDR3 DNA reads TGTGCCAGCAGCTTTGGACATACGAACAATGAGCAGTTCTTC. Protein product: CASSFGHTNNEQFF.

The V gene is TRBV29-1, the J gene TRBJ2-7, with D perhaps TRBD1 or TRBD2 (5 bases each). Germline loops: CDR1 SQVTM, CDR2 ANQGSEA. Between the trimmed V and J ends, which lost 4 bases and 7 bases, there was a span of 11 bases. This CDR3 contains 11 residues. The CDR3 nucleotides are TGCAGCGTTGGAGTGGGGGAAGAGCAGTACTTC. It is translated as CSVGVGEEQYF.

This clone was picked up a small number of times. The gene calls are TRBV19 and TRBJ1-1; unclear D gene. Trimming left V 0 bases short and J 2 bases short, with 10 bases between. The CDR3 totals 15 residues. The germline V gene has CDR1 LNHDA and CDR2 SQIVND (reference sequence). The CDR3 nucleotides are TGTGCCAGTAGTATAGACAACGGGCCAAACACTGAAGCTTTCTTT. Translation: CASSIDNGPNTEAFF. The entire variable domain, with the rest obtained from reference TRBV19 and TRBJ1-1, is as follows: DGGITQSPKYLFRKEGQNVTLSCEQNLNHDAMYWYRQDPGQGLRLIYYSQIVNDFQKGDIAEGYSVSREKKESFPLTVTSAQKNPTAFYLCASSIDNGPNTEAFFGQGTRLTVV.